Listed here is a single TCR beta chain. The data derive from a study of T-cell memory formation after mild COVID-19. A single record per CDR3 protein comes from TCRdb applying MiXCR to the 5' RACE reads. Of about 130,000 distinct CDR3 sequences in the sample, more than 15% are singletons; the top ten hold about 5%. The CDR3 loop spans 14 amino acids. Deletions cut 5 bases from V and 5 bases from J, with 12 bases between. The clonotype comes from a man aged 18 to 29 who had mild COVID-19 (a few samples of this study predate the infection). Cell type and time point are not known. The chain joins TRBV12-3 or TRBV12-4 to TRBJ1-4; D is perhaps TRBD1 (5 bases). The sample taken for sequencing was PBMCs or a T cell subset sorted from them (not recorded which). This CDR3 is CASSLSDTNEKLFF. CDR3 sequence (DNA): TGTGCCAGCAGTCTTTCGGACACGAATGAAAAACTGTTTTTT.